These 10 T cell receptor beta chains were all obtained from the same sample, sequenced in a study of cytomegalovirus exposure and HLA in healthy donors. A multiplex PCR was run with 60 Vbeta primers and 13 Jbeta primers. Produced via immunoSEQ multiplex PCR; TCRdb's table is partial and in-frame only. The sample includes about 160,000 clones, roughly four fifths seen only once; the top ten take about 10%. What was sequenced was PBMCs. The receptors shown here come from a man aged 50-60 years in good health and CMV-seropositive.

The chain links TRBV2 to TRBJ1-6; D remains unclear. Trimming cost V 2 bases and J 6 bases, with 11 bases left between them. CDR3 length equals 15 residues. Germline-derived CDR1 and CDR2 are SNHLY and FYNNEI. DNA for the CDR3: TGTGCCAGCAGTGAAAACGGGATCGGTAATTCACCCCTCCACTTT. This codes for CASSENGIGNSPLHF.

The chain joins TRBV7-9 to TRBJ2-3; D is undetermined. Germline V gene lookup returns CDR1 SEHNR and CDR2 FQNEAQ (reference sequence). Trimming shortened V by 3 bases and J by 0 bases, and 7 bases separated the two germline ends. The CDR3 length is 14 residues. The CDR3 here is CASSLGYSTDTQYF. CDR3 nucleotides: TGTGCCAGCAGCTTGGGCTATAGCACAGATACGCAGTATTTT.

This clone has a single count. The chain employs TRBV4-3 and TRBJ1-2; a weak D match, TRBD1 (5 bases). CDR3 length: 16 residues. The V end lost 1 base, the J end lost 1 base, and 13 bases lay between the germline ends. In germline, CDR1 is LGHNA, CDR2 YSLEER. In nucleotides, the CDR3 is TGCGCCAGCAGCCAAGCCTACACAGACAGTAACTATGGCTACACCTTC. Protein product: CASSQAYTDSNYGYTF.

The V and J genes are TRBV18 and TRBJ2-3, with D possibly being TRBD2 (6 bases). Germline lookup yields CDR1 KGHSH and CDR2 LQKENI. The CDR3 sequence is 15 residues long. V was cut by 2 bases and J by 2 bases, with 11 bases left in between. The CDR3 nucleotides read TGTGCCAGCTCACCAAGGGGACTGATCACAGATACGCAGTATTTT. Translated: CASSPRGLITDTQYF.

The chain employs TRBV27 and TRBJ2-7; the match to TRBD1 covers 9 bases. CDR3 length equals 14 residues. Germline CDR1 MNHEY, CDR2 SMNVEV (reference sequence). With 3 bases clipped from V and 3 bases from J, the junction kept 3 bases outside the gene matches. The CDR3 is CASSFGTGYYEQYF. The CDR3 DNA is TGTGCCAGCAGTTTTGGGACAGGGTACTACGAGCAGTACTTC.

The chain carries TRBV2 and TRBJ1-4; D call uncertain. The CDR3 is made up of 14 amino acids. Trimming stripped 8 bases from V and 0 bases from J, with 10 bases between. CDR1 SNHLY and CDR2 FYNNEI come from the germline V gene. The CDR3 DNA reads as TGTGCCAGCGGGCAGCTTTCAACTAATGAAAAACTGTTTTTT. It translates to CASGQLSTNEKLFF.

The chain employs TRBV11-3 and TRBJ2-4; 10 bases match TRBD2. This CDR3 has 15 amino acids. With 4 bases clipped from V and 4 bases from J, the junction kept 4 bases outside the gene matches. Looked up from germline, CDR1 is SGHNT and CDR2 is YENEEA. The CDR3 DNA follows: TGTGCCAGCAGCTCTCGGACTAGCGGAAAAAACATTCAGTACTTC. Its protein product is CASSSRTSGKNIQYF.

In its sample, this clone was seen a few times. This chain uses TRBV6-6 with TRBJ1-1; D uncertain. CDR1 is MNHNY, CDR2 SVGAGI, per germline (reference sequence). V lost 6 bases and J lost 7, with 9 bases in between. This CDR3 has 11 residues. The CDR3 nucleotides are TGTGCCAGCAGCCCGGGATTTGAAGCTTTCTTT. Amino acid sequence: CASSPGFEAFF.

The chain couples TRBV7-9 to TRBJ1-1; the D is unclear. Germline V gene lookup returns CDR1 SEHNR and CDR2 FQNEAQ (reference sequence). The CDR3 totals 12 residues. V lost 4 bases to trimming and J lost 6 bases, with 9 bases between them. The chain's CDR3 is CASSSVTPEAFF. DNA for the CDR3: TGTGCCAGCAGCTCAGTTACCCCTGAAGCTTTCTTT.

This chain connects TRBV9 to TRBJ2-5; 8 bases fit TRBD2. The junction had 9 bases not matched to a gene; V was cut back by 0 bases and J by 5 bases. CDR3 size: 16 residues. Germline values: CDR1 SGDLS, CDR2 YYNGEE. The CDR3 DNA reads as TGTGCCAGCAGCGTAGAAGACGGGGGGGCCACGGAGACCCAGTACTTC. This gives the protein CASSVEDGGATETQYF.